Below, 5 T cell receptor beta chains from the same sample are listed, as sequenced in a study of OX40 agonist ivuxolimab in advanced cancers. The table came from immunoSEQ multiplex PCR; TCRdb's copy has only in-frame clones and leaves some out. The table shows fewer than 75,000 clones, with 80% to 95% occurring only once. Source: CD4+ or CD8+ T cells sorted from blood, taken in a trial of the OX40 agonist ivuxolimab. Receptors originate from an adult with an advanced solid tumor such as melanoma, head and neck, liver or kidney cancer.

CDR3 sequence reads: CASTSTDSPEAFF. The CDR3 DNA follows: TGTGCCAGCACCTCTACGGACAGCCCTGAAGCTTTCTTT. The chain joins TRBV28 to TRBJ1-1, with D perhaps matching TRBD1 (6 bases). This CDR3 contains 13 residues. Trimming stripped 7 bases from V and 6 bases from J, with 15 bases between. Germline V gene lookup returns CDR1 MDHEN and CDR2 SYDVKM.

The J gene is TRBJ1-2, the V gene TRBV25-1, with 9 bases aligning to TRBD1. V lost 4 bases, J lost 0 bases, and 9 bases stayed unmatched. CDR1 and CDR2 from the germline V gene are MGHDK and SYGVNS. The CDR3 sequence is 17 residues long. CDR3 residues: CASSGMGQGLPNYGYTF. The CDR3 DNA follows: TGTGCCAGCAGTGGAATGGGACAGGGCCTCCCTAACTATGGCTACACCTTC.

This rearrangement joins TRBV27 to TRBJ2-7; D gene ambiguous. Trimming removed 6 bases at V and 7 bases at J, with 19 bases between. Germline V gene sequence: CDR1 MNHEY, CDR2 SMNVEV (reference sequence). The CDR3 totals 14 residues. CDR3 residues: CASRRPSPSSEQYF. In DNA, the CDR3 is TGTGCCAGCAGACGACCAAGCCCTTCGAGTGAGCAGTACTTC.

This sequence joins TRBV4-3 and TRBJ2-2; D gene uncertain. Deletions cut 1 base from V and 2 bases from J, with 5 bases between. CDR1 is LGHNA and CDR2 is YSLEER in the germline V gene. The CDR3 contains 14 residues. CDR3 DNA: TGCGCCAGCAGCCAAGGCATAAACACCGGGGAGCTGTTTTTT. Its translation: CASSQGINTGELFF.

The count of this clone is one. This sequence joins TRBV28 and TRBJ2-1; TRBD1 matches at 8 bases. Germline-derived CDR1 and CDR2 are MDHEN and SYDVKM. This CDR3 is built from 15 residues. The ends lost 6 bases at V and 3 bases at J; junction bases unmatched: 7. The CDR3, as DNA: TGTGCCAGCAGGAAAGGACAGGGTCGCTACAATGAGCAGTTCTTC. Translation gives CASRKGQGRYNEQFF.